This T cell receptor (beta chain) was recorded in a study of CD8+CD57+ T cells in acquired aplastic anemia. Study details: Sorted CD4+ plus CD8+ cells gave DNA averaging 3.2 ug.

For CDR3 and TCR beta VDJ profiling, genomic DNA was the template used. Via MiXCR, TCRdb re-called the reads, giving one row per CDR3 protein. The data hold approximately 150,000 distinct CDR3 sequences, with over 70% observed a single time. Germline CDR1 is DFQATT and CDR2 is SNEGSKA (reference sequence). Trimming removed 3 bases at V and 1 base at J, with 12 bases between. This CDR3 contains 14 residues. Patients selected for sequencing had displayed CD8+CD57+ cell expansion by flow cytometry. Severe acquired aplastic anemia was diagnosed in all patients. Remarks on this clonotype: Its target is unknown.

Study-wide findings and caveats: Controls and patients did not differ significantly in CD8+ Simpson's diversity. Patients and controls shared over 25 CD8+ CDR3 sequences, which appeared highly expressed in patients and within their immunodominant clones.

The chain recombines TRBV20-1 with TRBJ1-1; D is undetermined. The sequence was collected from a human donor with aplastic anemia. The sample consisted of sorted CD4+, CD8+, or CD8+CD57+ T cells (not recorded which) from PBMCs. The CDR3 DNA is TGCAGTGCTAGGGACTTGGACGGGAACACTGAAGCTTTCTTT. Amino acids: CSARDLDGNTEAFF.